This T cell receptor (beta chain) was observed in a study of blood T cells in healthy people across ages. This clonotype was detected only a few times. A sample-barcoded 5' primer and a J-beta primer mix were used in a second PCR of roughly 6 to 11 cycles. Per sample, CDR3-containing paired-end reads numbered at least 2.5 million. TCRdb reprocessed the 5' RACE reads with MiXCR, giving one entry per CDR3 protein. The top ten clones hold roughly a quarter of a sample with roughly 860,000 distinct CDR3 sequences, 55% to 65% of them seen once. What was sequenced was blood. This TCR derives from a man aged 25-45 years in good health.

Here the CDR3 reads CASSVGAGDTQYF. CDR3 coding DNA: TGTGCCAGCAGTGTGGGGGCAGGAGATACGCAGTATTTT. The chain joins TRBV25-1 to TRBJ2-3, with a weak D call TRBD1 (6 bases). Trimming took off 4 bases at V and 5 bases at J, with 10 bases between the two ends. The length of the CDR3 is 13 residues. The germline CDR1 and CDR2 sequences are MGHDK and SYGVNS. Full variable domain (outside the CDR3, taken from reference TRBV25-1 and TRBJ2-3): EADIYQTPRYLVIGTGKKITLECSQTMGHDKMYWYQQDPGMELHLIHYSYGVNSTEKGDLSSESTVSRIRTEHFPLTLESARPSHTSQYLCASSVGAGDTQYFGPGTRLTVL.